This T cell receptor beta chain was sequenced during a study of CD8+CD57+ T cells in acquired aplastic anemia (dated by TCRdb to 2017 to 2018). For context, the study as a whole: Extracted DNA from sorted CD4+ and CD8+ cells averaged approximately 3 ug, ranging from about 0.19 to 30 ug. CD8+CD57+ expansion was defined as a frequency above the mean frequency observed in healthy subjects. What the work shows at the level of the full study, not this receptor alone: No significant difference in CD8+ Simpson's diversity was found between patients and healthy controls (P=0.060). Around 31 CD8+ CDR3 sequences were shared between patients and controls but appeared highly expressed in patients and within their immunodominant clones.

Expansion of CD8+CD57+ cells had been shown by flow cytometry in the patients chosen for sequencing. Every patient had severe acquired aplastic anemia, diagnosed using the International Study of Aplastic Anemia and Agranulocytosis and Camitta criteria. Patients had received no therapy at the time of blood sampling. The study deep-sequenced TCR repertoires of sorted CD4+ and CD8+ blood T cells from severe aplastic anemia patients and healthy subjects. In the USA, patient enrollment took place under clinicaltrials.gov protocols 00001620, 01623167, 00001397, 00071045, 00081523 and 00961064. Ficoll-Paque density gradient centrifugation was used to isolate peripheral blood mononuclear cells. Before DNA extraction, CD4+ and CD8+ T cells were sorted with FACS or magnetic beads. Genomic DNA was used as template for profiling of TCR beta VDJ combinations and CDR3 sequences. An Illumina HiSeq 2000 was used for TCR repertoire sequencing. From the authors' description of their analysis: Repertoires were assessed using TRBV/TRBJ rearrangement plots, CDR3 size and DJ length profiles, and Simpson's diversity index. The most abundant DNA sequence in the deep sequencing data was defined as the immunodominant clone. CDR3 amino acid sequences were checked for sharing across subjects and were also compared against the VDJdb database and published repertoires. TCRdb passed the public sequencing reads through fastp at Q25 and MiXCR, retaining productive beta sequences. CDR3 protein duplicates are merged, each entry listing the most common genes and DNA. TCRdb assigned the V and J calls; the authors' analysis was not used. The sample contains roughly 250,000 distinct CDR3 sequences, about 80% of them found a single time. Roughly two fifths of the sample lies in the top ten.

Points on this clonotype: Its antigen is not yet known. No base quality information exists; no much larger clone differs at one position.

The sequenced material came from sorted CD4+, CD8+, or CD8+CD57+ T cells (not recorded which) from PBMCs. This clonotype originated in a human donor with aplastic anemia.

The nucleotides are TGTGCCAGCAGCTTAGGGCTAGCGAGGACCGGGGAGCTGTTTTTT. This sequence encodes CASSLGLARTGELFF. The rearrangement combines TRBV7-2 with TRBJ2-2; tentative D gene TRBD2, with 6 bases matching. CDR1 and CDR2, looked up from the germline V gene, are SGHTA and FQGNSA. The CDR3 holds 15 amino acids from the cysteine to the phenylalanine. Here the CDR3 DNA is all that survives: 45 bases in frame from base 1. The V end loses 1 base and the J end loses 5 bases, and a stretch of 11 bases separates them. The full variable domain, with segments outside the CDR3 supplied by the reference TRBV7-2 and TRBJ2-2 proteins, appears as GAGVSQSPSNKVTEKGKDVELRCDPISGHTALYWYRQSLGQGLEFLIYFQGNSAPDKSGLPSDRFSAERTGGSVSTLTIQRTQQEDSAVYLCASSLGLARTGELFFGEGSRLTVL.